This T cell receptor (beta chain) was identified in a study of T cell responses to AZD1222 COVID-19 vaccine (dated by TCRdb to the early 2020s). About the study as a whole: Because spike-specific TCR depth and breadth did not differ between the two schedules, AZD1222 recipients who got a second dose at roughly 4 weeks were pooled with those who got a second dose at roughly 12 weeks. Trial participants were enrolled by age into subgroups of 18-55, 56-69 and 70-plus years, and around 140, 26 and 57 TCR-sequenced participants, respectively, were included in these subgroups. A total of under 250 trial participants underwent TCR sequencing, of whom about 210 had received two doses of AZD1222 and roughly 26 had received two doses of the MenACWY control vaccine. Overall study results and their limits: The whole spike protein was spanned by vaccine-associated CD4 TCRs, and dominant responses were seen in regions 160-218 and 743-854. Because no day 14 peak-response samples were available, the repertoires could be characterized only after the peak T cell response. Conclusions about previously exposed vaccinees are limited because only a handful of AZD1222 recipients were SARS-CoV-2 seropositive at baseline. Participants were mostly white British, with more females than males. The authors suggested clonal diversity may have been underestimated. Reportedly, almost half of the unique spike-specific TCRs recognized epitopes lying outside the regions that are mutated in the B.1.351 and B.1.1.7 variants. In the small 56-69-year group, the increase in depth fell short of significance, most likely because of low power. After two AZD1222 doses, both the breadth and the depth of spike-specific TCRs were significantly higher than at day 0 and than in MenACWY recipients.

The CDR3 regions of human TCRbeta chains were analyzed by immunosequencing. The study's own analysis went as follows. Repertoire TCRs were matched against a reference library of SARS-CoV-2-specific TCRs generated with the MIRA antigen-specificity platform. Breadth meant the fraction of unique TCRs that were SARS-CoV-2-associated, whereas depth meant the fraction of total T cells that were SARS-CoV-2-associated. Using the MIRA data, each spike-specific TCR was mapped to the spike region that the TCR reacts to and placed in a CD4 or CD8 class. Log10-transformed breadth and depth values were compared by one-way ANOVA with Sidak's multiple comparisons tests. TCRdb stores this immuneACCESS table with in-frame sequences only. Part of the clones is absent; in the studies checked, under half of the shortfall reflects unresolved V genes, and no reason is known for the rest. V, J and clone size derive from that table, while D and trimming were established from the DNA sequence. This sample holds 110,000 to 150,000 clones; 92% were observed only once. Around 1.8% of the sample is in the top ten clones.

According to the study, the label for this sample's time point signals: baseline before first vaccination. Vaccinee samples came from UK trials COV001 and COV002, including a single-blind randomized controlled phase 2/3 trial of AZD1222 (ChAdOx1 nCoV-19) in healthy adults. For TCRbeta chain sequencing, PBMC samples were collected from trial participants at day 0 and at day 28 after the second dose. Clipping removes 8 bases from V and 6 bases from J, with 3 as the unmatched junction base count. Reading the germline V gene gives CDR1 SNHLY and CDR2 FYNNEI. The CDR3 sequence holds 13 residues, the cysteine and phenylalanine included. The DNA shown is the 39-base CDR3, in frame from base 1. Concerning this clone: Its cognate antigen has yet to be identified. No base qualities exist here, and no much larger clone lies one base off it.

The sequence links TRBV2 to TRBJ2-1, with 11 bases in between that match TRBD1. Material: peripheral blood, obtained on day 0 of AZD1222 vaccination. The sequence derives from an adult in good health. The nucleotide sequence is TGTGCCAGCTCTGGACAGGGGGCCAATGAGCAGTTCTTC. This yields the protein CASSGQGANEQFF.